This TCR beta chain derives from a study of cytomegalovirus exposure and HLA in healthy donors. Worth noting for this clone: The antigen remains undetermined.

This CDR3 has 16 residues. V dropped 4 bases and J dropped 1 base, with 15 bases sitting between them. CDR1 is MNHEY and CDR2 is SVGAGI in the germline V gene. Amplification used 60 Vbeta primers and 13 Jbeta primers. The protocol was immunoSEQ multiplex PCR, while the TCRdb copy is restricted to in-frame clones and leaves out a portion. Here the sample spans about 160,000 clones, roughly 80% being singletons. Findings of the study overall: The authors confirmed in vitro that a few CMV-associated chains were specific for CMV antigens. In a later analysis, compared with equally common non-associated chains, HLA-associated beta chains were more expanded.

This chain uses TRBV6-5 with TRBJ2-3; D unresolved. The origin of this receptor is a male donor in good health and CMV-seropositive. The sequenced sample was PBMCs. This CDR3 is CASSSYGSLGTDTQYF. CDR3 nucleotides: TGTGCCAGCAGTTCCTACGGTTCTTTAGGCACAGATACGCAGTATTTT.